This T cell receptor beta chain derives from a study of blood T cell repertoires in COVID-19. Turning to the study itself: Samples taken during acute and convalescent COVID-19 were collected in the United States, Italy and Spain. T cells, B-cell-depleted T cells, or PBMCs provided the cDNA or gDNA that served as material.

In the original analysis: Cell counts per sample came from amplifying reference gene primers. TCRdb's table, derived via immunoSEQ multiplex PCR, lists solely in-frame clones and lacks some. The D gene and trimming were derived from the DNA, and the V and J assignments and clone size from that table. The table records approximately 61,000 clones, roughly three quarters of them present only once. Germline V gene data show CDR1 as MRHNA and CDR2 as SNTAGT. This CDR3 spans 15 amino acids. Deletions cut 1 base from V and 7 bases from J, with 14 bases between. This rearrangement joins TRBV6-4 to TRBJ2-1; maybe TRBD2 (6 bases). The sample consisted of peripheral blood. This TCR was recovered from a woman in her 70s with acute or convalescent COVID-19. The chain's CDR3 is CASSDLEGQYNEQFF. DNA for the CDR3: TGTGCCAGCAGTGACTTGGAGGGGCAATATAATGAGCAGTTCTTC.